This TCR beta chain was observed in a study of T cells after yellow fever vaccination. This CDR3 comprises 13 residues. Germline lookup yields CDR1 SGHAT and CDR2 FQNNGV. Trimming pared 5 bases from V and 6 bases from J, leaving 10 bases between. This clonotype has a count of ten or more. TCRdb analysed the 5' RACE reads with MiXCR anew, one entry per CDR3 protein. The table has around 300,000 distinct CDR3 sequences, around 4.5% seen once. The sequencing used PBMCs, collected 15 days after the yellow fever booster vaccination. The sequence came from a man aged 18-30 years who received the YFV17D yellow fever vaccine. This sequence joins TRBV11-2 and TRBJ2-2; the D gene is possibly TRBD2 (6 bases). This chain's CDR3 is CASSIGSPGELFF. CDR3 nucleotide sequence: TGTGCCAGCAGCATCGGGAGCCCCGGGGAGCTGTTTTTT.